The clone carrying this TCR beta chain has just a few counts. The record originates from a study of cytomegalovirus exposure and HLA in healthy donors. The germline V gene encodes CDR1 LGHNA and CDR2 YSLEER. Trimming removed 2 bases at V and 5 bases at J, with 15 bases between. The CDR3 is 15 residues long. Researchers ran the PCR with 60 Vbeta and 13 Jbeta primers. Some clones are missing from TCRdb's copy, which holds only in-frame ones; the method was immunoSEQ multiplex PCR. The sample has roughly 100,000 clones; approximately 81% are singletons. The origin of this receptor is a man aged 25-45 years in good health and CMV-seronegative. The chain has TRBV4-3 and TRBJ1-1; D unclear. The specimen was PBMCs. The CDR3 bases are TGCGCCAGCAGCCAAACCTTGGGTGGCGGAACTGAAGCTTTCTTT. Protein: CASSQTLGGGTEAFF.